The sequence of this T cell receptor beta chain was determined in a study of beta chain features in type 1 diabetes. As concerns this clone: The antigen is not known.

The study, taken as a whole, reports: HLA influence on TCRB rearrangement stayed unresolved here. TCRB CDR3s were moderately but significantly shorter in Type 1 diabetes patients in all four CD4+ subsets.

Sorted CD4+ subsets: naive, central memory, regulatory, stem cell-like memory (CD45RO/CCR7/CD25/CD127/CD95/CD27 panel). The authors obtained over 95% purity in all sorted populations. TCRB transcripts that were expressed got sequenced, as all of the isolated RNA had been reverse transcribed. The assay was immunoSEQ multiplex PCR, and TCRdb's table has in-frame clones only and misses some. The sample includes 350,000 or so clones, about 20% seen only once; the top ten take 0.044%. The material sequenced was naive CD4+ T cells from blood. The sequence was collected from a woman in her late teens or twenties in good health.

The CDR3 here is CASSYGWGGETQYF. The CDR3 DNA is TGTGCCAGCAGTTACGGGTGGGGAGGAGAGACCCAGTACTTC. This chain connects TRBV6-5 to TRBJ2-5, with TRBD2 as a possible D gene (6 bases). The CDR3 consists of 14 residues. The V end lost 2 bases, the J end lost 4 bases, and 11 bases lay between the germline ends. Germline values: CDR1 MNHEY, CDR2 SVGAGI.